This is a list of T cell receptor beta chains from one sample in a study of blood T cell repertoires in COVID-19. Sequenced by immunoSEQ multiplex PCR; TCRdb stores in-frame clones only, minus some. Here the sample spans 180,000 or so clones, around 85% being singletons. The sequencing sample was made of PBMCs or T cells enriched from blood (not recorded which). The receptor source for this set is a man aged 40-49 years who had recovered from COVID-19. The CDR3 runs from the conserved cysteine through the conserved F or W. The order of the fields is D gene, J gene, V gene, CDR3 DNA, CDR3 protein. D genes are given only for firm matches.

.	TRBJ2-1	TRBV19	TGTGCCAGTAGTACAGCGGCAAGCTCCTACAATGAGCAGTTCTTC	CASSTAASSYNEQFF
.	TRBJ2-5	TRBV18	TGTGCCAGCTCATACTACCAAGAGACCCAGTACTTC	CASSYYQETQYF
.	TRBJ2-1	TRBV3-1/TRBV3-2	TGTGCCAGCAGCCAAGTAACAGGAGAACAGTTCTTC	CASSQVTGEQFF
.	TRBJ1-1	TRBV5-1	TGCGCCAGCAGCGCACACGAGAACACTGAAGCTTTCTTT	CASSAHENTEAFF
TRBD1	TRBJ1-2	TRBV5-1	TGCGCCAGCAGCCCGTCGGGACAGGCCCCTGAAGGCTACACCTTC	CASSPSGQAPEGYTF
.	TRBJ1-5	TRBV7-6	TGTGCCAGCAGCTCCCTGGCGGCCCGCAATCAGCCCCAGCATTTT	CASSSLAARNQPQHF
.	TRBJ1-2	TRBV18	TGTGCCAGCTCACCATCGTCCGCTAACTATGGCTACACCTTC	CASSPSSANYGYTF
TRBD1	TRBJ1-4	TRBV28	TGTGCCAGCGGTTGGGGACAGGGACATGAAAAACTGTTTTTT	CASGWGQGHEKLFF
.	TRBJ2-1	TRBV4-1	TGCGCCAGCAGCCAAGGGCCGCGTGGGCCCGCGAGCTCCTACAATGAGCAGTTCTTC	CASSQGPRGPASSYNEQFF
TRBD2	TRBJ2-1	TRBV27	TGTGCCAGCAACCCGGCTAGCGGGAGTTACAATGAGCAGTTCTTC	CASNPASGSYNEQFF